A selection of T cell receptor beta chains follows, all from one sample in a study of T-cell memory formation after mild COVID-19. Each CDR3 protein is one row after TCRdb ran MiXCR on the 5' RACE reads. The repertoire holds a few hundred thousand distinct CDR3 sequences, 21% seen once, with roughly an eighth in the top ten. Sequenced: PBMCs or a T cell subset sorted from them (not recorded which). Every receptor here comes from an adult woman who had mild COVID-19 (a few samples of this study predate the infection). Cell type and time point are not known. Each CDR3 is given with its conserved first and last residue. The D gene is left open where the match is weak. Some rows mark clone size as missing; the rest say once, few, many or name a class of expanded clone.

d_call j_call clone_size v_call cdr3_nt cdr3_aa
TRBD2 TRBJ2-1 few TRBV6-1 TGTGCCAGCAGTGGACTAGCGGTCCACTTCTACAATGAGCAGTTCTTC CASSGLAVHFYNEQFF
TRBD1 TRBJ2-1 . TRBV25-1 TGTGCCAGCAGTGACTGGACAGGGGGCTACAATGAGCAGTTCTTC CASSDWTGGYNEQFF
. TRBJ1-4 . TRBV14 TGTGCCAGCAGCCGAAAGGGGGGAGTGAAGGAAAAACTGTTTTTT CASSRKGGVKEKLFF
. TRBJ2-2 few TRBV9 TGTGCCAGCAGCGTAAAGCCCGGGACTGTCCTGAACACCGGGGAGCTGTTTTTT CASSVKPGTVLNTGELFF
. TRBJ2-1 few TRBV29-1 TGCAGCGTTGTCCCGAAGGGCAGGGTGATGGCGGATGAGCAGTTCTTC CSVVPKGRVMADEQFF
TRBD1 TRBJ2-2 few TRBV5-1 TGCGCCAGCAGCTTGGGACAGGGTGCCGGGGAGCTGTTTTTT CASSLGQGAGELFF
TRBD2 TRBJ2-5 . TRBV19 TGTGCCAGTAGCCGAGAGCGGGGGGTCAGAGAGACCCAGTACTTC CASSRERGVRETQYF
TRBD1 TRBJ1-6 few TRBV18 TGTGCCAGCTCAGAGGGACAGGACCTACCCCTCCACTTT CASSEGQDLPLHF
. TRBJ2-1 . TRBV7-9 TGTGCCAGCAGGCGCACCCAGGGGTATGAGCAGTTCTTC CASRRTQGYEQFF
. TRBJ2-5 many TRBV20-1 TGCAGTGCTAGAGGTTCCCCGGACTTAGGCCCACAAGAGACCCAGTACTTC CSARGSPDLGPQETQYF
TRBD1 TRBJ2-1 few TRBV6-5 TGTGCCAGCAGGCAAGGGGACAGGAGCTCCTACAATGAGCAGTTCTTC CASRQGDRSSYNEQFF
. TRBJ1-2 few TRBV6-6 TGTGCCAGCAGTTACTCTTCGGGTCTCGGAGGGGGGTACACCTTC CASSYSSGLGGGYTF
. TRBJ2-7 few TRBV12-3/TRBV12-4 TGTGCCAGCAGTTTAATCCGGGACATCAACGAGCAGTACTTC CASSLIRDINEQYF
TRBD2 TRBJ2-3 . TRBV24-1 TGTGCCACCAGTGATCGACTAGCGGGGGACACAGATACGCAGTATTTT CATSDRLAGDTDTQYF
TRBD1 TRBJ2-7 . TRBV20-1 TGCAGTGCTAGAGATGCGGCAGGGGGCTACGAGCAGTACTTC CSARDAAGGYEQYF
. TRBJ2-2 . TRBV6-2/TRBV6-3 TGTGCCAGCAATAAACAGAGTTTCGGGGAGCTGTTTTTT CASNKQSFGELFF
TRBD1 TRBJ2-1 . TRBV6-2/TRBV6-3 TGTGCCAGCAGTCCACTAACACAGGGGTCGCGCAATGAGCAGTTCTTC CASSPLTQGSRNEQFF
. TRBJ1-5 . TRBV27 TGTGCCAGCAGCTTTGATGGAGGTCAGCCCCAGCATTTT CASSFDGGQPQHF
. TRBJ1-2 . TRBV4-2 TGTGCCAGCAGCCAAGATAGGAACGGCGTCTATGGCTACACCTTC CASSQDRNGVYGYTF
. TRBJ1-1 few TRBV7-9 TGTGCCAGCAACCAGCGGGAAGGCTGGAGGGACACTGAAGCTTTCTTT CASNQREGWRDTEAFF
TRBD2 TRBJ2-1 . TRBV7-3 TGTGCCAGCAGCCTGATTAGCGGGAGGGGCGATGAGCAGTTCTTC CASSLISGRGDEQFF
. TRBJ1-4 few TRBV7-8 TGTGCCAGCAGCTTAGAAGGGTCTCGTGAAAAACTGTTTTTT CASSLEGSREKLFF
. TRBJ1-5 many TRBV12-3/TRBV12-4 TGTGCCAGCAGTTTGGCAGGGAGACAGCCCCAGCATTTT CASSLAGRQPQHF
TRBD2 TRBJ2-7 . TRBV20-1 TGCAGTGCTAGAGATCCGGGGGGGACCCGAAACTACGAGCAGTACTTC CSARDPGGTRNYEQYF
. TRBJ2-3 . TRBV5-6 TGTGCCAGCAGCATCAGAGGGGGACCCACAGATACGCAGTATTTT CASSIRGGPTDTQYF
TRBD2 TRBJ2-1 . TRBV5-4 TGTGCCAGCAGCCTCGGGACTAGCGGGGGCTCCTACAATGAGCAGTTCTTC CASSLGTSGGSYNEQFF
. TRBJ2-1 few TRBV18 TGTGCCAGCTCGAGCAGGGGCGCCTACAATGAGCAGTTCTTC CASSSRGAYNEQFF
TRBD2 TRBJ2-1 . TRBV5-4 TGTGCCAGCAGCCCCCGGGGAGGGAAAGGCTGGGAGAATGAGCAGTTCTTC CASSPRGGKGWENEQFF
. TRBJ1-2 few TRBV5-1 TGCGCCAGCAGCTTGGATACAGGGAACTATGGCTACACCTTC CASSLDTGNYGYTF
. TRBJ1-1 once TRBV20-1 TGCAGTGCTAGAGATCCACGGGGTTCCACTGAAGCTTTCTTT CSARDPRGSTEAFF
TRBD2 TRBJ2-5 . TRBV20-1 TGCAGTGCTAGAGTCGGGGGGGGGCAAGAGACCCAGTACTTC CSARVGGGQETQYF
TRBD1 TRBJ1-3 few TRBV20-1 TGCAGTGCCAAGACAGGGGGCTTTGGAAACACCATATATTTT CSAKTGGFGNTIYF
. TRBJ1-5 . TRBV15 TGTGCCACCGCCGAATTAATCCTCGGGGGGAGGGATCAGCCCCAGCATTTT CATAELILGGRDQPQHF
. TRBJ1-1 . TRBV20-1 TGCAGTGCTAGAGATTTGGGGACCGGTGGGTCTGAAGCTTTCTTT CSARDLGTGGSEAFF
. TRBJ1-5 . TRBV5-1 TGCGCCAGCAGCTTGGAAGGGAAGAGCAATCAGCCCCAGCATTTT CASSLEGKSNQPQHF